This T cell receptor beta chain originates from a study of shared clonotypes between healthy human individuals. Study-level points and caveats: Generation probabilities of non-shared clonotypes were lower (relative to those shared by all four donors).

Each replicate PCR on the sorted subsets used 200 to 250 ng DNA (around 30,000 T cell genomes). The protocol was immunoSEQ multiplex PCR, while the TCRdb copy is restricted to in-frame clones and leaves out a portion. The table shows 600,000 to 700,000 clones, with 60% to 75% occurring only once. Trimming took off 3 bases at V and 4 bases at J, with 16 bases between the two ends. This CDR3 has 16 amino acids. The germline CDR1 and CDR2 sequences are SGHRS and YFSETQ. Subsets obtained from CD4+ cells comprised CD45RA+ naive and CD45RA-negative memory cells. Notes on this clone: Antigen: not known.

This chain links TRBV5-1 with TRBJ2-2; a weak D match, TRBD2 (5 bases). The sequence was obtained from a woman aged 25 to 45 in good health. The specimen sequenced was memory CD4+ T cells sorted from blood. Subset described: CD45RA-negative fraction. The CDR3 DNA follows: TGCGCCAGCAGCTATAGGACTGGGTCGATCACCGGGGAGCTGTTTTTT. This sequence encodes CASSYRTGSITGELFF.